This note documents a single T cell receptor (beta chain) sequence. Assay: immunoSEQ multiplex PCR; the TCRdb copy retains only in-frame clones and omits some. The table records about 48,000 clones, around four fifths of them present only once. This record comes from a study of blood T cell repertoires in COVID-19. This sequence was found in a man between 65 and 85 years old with acute or convalescent COVID-19. The sample consisted of peripheral blood.

This CDR3 reads CASSLDRGDTGELFF. The CDR3 DNA is TGCGCCAGCAGCTTGGACAGGGGAGACACCGGGGAGCTGTTTTTT. The chain carries TRBV5-1 and TRBJ2-2, with 7 bases matching TRBD1. The germline V gene encodes CDR1 SGHRS and CDR2 YFSETQ. V was clipped by 0 bases and J by 3 bases; unmatched bases: 2. The CDR3 totals 15 residues.